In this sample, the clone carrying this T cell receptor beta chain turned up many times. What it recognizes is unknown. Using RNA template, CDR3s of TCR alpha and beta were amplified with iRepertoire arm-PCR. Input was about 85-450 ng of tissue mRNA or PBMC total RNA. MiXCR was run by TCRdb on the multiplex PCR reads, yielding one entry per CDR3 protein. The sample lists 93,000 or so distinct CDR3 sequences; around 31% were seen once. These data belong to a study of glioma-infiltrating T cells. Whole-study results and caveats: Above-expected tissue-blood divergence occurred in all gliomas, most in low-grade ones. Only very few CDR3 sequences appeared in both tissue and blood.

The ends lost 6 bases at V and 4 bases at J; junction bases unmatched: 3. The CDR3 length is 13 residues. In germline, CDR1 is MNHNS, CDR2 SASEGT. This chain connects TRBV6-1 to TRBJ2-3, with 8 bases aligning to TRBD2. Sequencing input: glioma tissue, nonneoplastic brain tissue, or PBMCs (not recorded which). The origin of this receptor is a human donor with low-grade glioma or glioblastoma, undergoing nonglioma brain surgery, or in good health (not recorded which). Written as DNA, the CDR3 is TGTGCCAGCAGGGGACTAGTCTCAGATACGCAGTATTTT. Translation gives CASRGLVSDTQYF.